This entry lists 6 T cell receptor beta chains sequenced from one sample in a study of Ad26.COV2.S vaccination and SARS-CoV-2 variants. Clones were sequenced by immunoSEQ multiplex PCR, and TCRdb holds only the in-frame ones, with some missing. The table includes around 310,000 clones, 90% detected once. The treatment: approximately 18 received Ad26.COV2.S at low or high dose, single or two shots; 5 received placebo; per-sample allocation not given. The study sampled participants on day 63 after the first vaccine or placebo injection. This sample comprised peripheral blood, obtained in a trial of Ad26.COV2.S vaccine versus placebo. These receptors were collected from a person aged 18-60 years who received the Ad26.COV2.S COVID-19 vaccine or a placebo.

This chain links TRBV3-1 (or the pseudogene TRBV3-2) with TRBJ2-3; 11 bases are a match to TRBD2. The CDR3 contains 16 residues. Per the germline V gene, CDR1 is LGHDT and CDR2 is YNNKEL (reference sequence). The V gene end was trimmed by 4 bases and the J gene end by 1 base; junction bases not matched to a gene: 4. For the CDR3, the DNA is TGTGCCAGCAGCCCGATAGCGGGGGGGGGCACAGATACGCAGTATTTT. The encoded protein is CASSPIAGGGTDTQYF.

The chain joins TRBV2 to TRBJ1-2; D not certain. The CDR3 spans 11 residues. Germline CDR1 reads SNHLY; CDR2 reads FYNNEI. The germline V and J ends were trimmed by 7 bases and 4 bases, with 7 bases remaining between them. The CDR3 DNA follows: TGTGCCAGCACACGGGTCTATGGCTACACCTTC. Its translation: CASTRVYGYTF.

The rearrangement joins TRBV5-1 to TRBJ2-1, with 11 bases identical to TRBD2. This CDR3 is 17 amino acids long. Germline-derived CDR1 and CDR2 are SGHRS and YFSETQ. The V segment lost 0 bases and the J segment 3 bases; nucleotides outside the gene matches: 5. The CDR3 spells CASSLAIGTSGYNEQFF. The DNA of the CDR3 is TGCGCCAGCAGCTTGGCCATCGGGACTAGCGGCTACAATGAGCAGTTCTTC. The variable domain in full, with the rest retrieved from reference TRBV5-1 and TRBJ2-1, is KAGVTQTPRYLIKTRGQQVTLSCSPISGHRSVSWYQQTPGQGLQFLFEYFSETQRNKGNFPGRFSGRQFSNSRSEMNVSTLELGDSALYLCASSLAIGTSGYNEQFFGPGTRLTVL.

The rearrangement joins TRBV6-4 to TRBJ2-2; D possibly corresponds to TRBD2 (6 bases). Germline V CDR1 and CDR2: MRHNA, SNTAGT. Trimming pared 0 bases from V and 1 base from J, leaving 6 bases between. The CDR3 consists of 15 residues. The CDR3 DNA follows: TGTGCCAGCAGTGACTCGGGGGGGAACACCGGGGAGCTGTTTTTT. It specifies CASSDSGGNTGELFF.

The chain employs TRBV29-1 and TRBJ1-2; TRBD1 agrees at 7 bases. The ends lost 4 bases at V and 8 bases at J; junction bases unmatched: 10. The CDR3 is 13 residues long. Germline CDR1 and CDR2: SQVTM and ANQGSEA. Written as DNA, the CDR3 is TGCAGCGTTGCCTACCACAGGGGCGAAGGCTACACCTTC. This translates into CSVAYHRGEGYTF.

The chain couples TRBV12-5 to TRBJ1-1; tentative D call: TRBD1 (5 bases). Looked up from germline, CDR1 is LGHNT and CDR2 is FRNRAP. This CDR3 is 15 amino acids long. V gave up 3 bases and J gave up 5 bases, with 16 bases separating them. CDR3 nucleotides: TGTGCTAGTGGTTTCTTACCCTACCAGGGTACTGAAGCTTTCTTT. Translating gives CASGFLPYQGTEAFF.